A selection of T cell receptor beta chains follows, all from one sample in a study of cytomegalovirus exposure and HLA in healthy donors. Clones were read by immunoSEQ multiplex PCR, and TCRdb kept only the in-frame ones, dropping some. The table records approximately 140,000 clones, around four fifths of them present only once. The sequenced sample consisted of PBMCs. These receptor sequences come from a boy younger than 10 in good health and CMV-seronegative. The CDR3 runs from the conserved cysteine through the conserved F or W. D genes are given only for firm matches. Size tells how often a clone was seen (once, few, many) or the class of an expanded clone, and some rows leave it out.

J gene,V gene,clone size,D gene,CDR3 DNA,CDR3 protein
TRBJ1-1,TRBV6-5,many,NA,TGTGCCAGCAGTTACTCGGGACATTTGAACACTGAAGCTTTCTTT,CASSYSGHLNTEAFF
TRBJ2-7,TRBV20-1,once,NA,TGCAGTGCTCCCAGTTCCTACGAGCAGTACTTC,CSAPSSYEQYF
TRBJ2-1,TRBV7-3,NA,TRBD2,TGTGCCAGCAGCTATAGCGGGACCTCCTACAATGAGCAGTTCTTC,CASSYSGTSYNEQFF
TRBJ1-1,TRBV14,NA,NA,TGTGCCAGCGGTCCGGGGGGAGACACTGAAGCTTTCTTT,CASGPGGDTEAFF
TRBJ2-3,TRBV14,NA,NA,TGTGCCAGCAGCCAAGACCTCAGGGTTCCAGATACGCAGTATTTT,CASSQDLRVPDTQYF
TRBJ1-6,TRBV6-6,NA,NA,TGTGCCAGCAGTTACTCGCACGGGGAGGGTTCACCCCTCCACTTT,CASSYSHGEGSPLHF
TRBJ1-3,TRBV7-2,NA,TRBD1,TGTGCCAGCAGCCCGGGACAGGGGAGAAACACCATATATTTT,CASSPGQGRNTIYF
TRBJ1-2,TRBV7-3,NA,TRBD1,TGTGCCAGCAGCTTGGGGACAGGGACTAACTATGGCTACACCTTC,CASSLGTGTNYGYTF
TRBJ1-3,TRBV4-1,NA,NA,TGCGCCAGCAGCCCTTCTGGAAACACCATATATTTT,CASSPSGNTIYF
TRBJ2-5,TRBV18,NA,NA,TGTGCCAGCTCACCCGGGGGTGATAGGGAGACCCAGTACTTC,CASSPGGDRETQYF
TRBJ2-1,TRBV7-9,NA,NA,TGTGCCAGCAGCCCAGGCATAGGGACAGAGCAGTTCTTC,CASSPGIGTEQFF
TRBJ1-2,TRBV7-7,few,NA,TGTGCTAGCAGCATCCACATCTCTGGCTACACCTTC,CASSIHISGYTF
TRBJ2-1,TRBV28,NA,TRBD2,TGTGCCAGCAGCATAGCGGTTCTGGGGGGGAATGAGCAGTTCTTC,CASSIAVLGGNEQFF
TRBJ2-1,TRBV11-1,NA,TRBD1,TGTGCCAGCAGCTTCGAACAGGGGGTTTCCTACAATGAGCAGTTCTTC,CASSFEQGVSYNEQFF
TRBJ2-7,TRBV4-2,NA,TRBD1,TGTGCCAGCAGCCAAGATGGGGGGGGGCCGACAGGGGGAAACTCCTACGAGCAGTACTTC,CASSQDGGGPTGGNSYEQYF
TRBJ1-3,TRBV11-2,NA,TRBD1,TGTGCCAGCGGACAGGGGAGCTCTGGAAACACCATATATTTT,CASGQGSSGNTIYF
TRBJ1-1,TRBV28,NA,NA,TGTGCCAGCAGTTCGACGGGAACCGTGAACACTGAAGCTTTCTTT,CASSSTGTVNTEAFF
TRBJ2-1,TRBV11-2,NA,NA,TGTGCCAGCAGCCACCTCAGGGGGGATCACAATGAGCAGTTCTTC,CASSHLRGDHNEQFF
TRBJ2-2,TRBV5-1,NA,TRBD2,TGCGCCAGCAGCTTCTCCCTAGCGGGACAAACCGGGGAGCTGTTTTTT,CASSFSLAGQTGELFF
TRBJ2-2,TRBV19,once,NA,TGTGCCAGTAGTATTATTGAGGCCGGGGAGCTGTTTTTT,CASSIIEAGELFF
TRBJ2-5,TRBV28,NA,NA,TGTGCCAGCAGTTTCAGGGGCTCAGGGGAGACCCAGTACTTC,CASSFRGSGETQYF
TRBJ2-2,TRBV6-1,few,NA,TGTGCCAGCAGTGAAACGTCCGGGGGTGCCGGGGAGCTGTTTTTT,CASSETSGGAGELFF
TRBJ2-1,TRBV6-1,NA,TRBD2,TGTGCCAGCACTACAGCGGGAGGGTCCTACAATGAGCAGTTCTTC,CASTTAGGSYNEQFF
TRBJ1-2,TRBV7-2,NA,NA,TGTGCCAGCAGCTTCCGGGTTAAGAGAGCAGCCACTAACTATGGCTACACCTTC,CASSFRVKRAATNYGYTF
TRBJ2-6,TRBV6-4,few,NA,TGTGCCAGCACCCCAGGGTCTGGGGCCAACGTCCTGACTTTC,CASTPGSGANVLTF
TRBJ2-7,TRBV6-1,NA,NA,TGTGCCAGCAGTGAAGCGCATCCCCCCGGGAACGAGCAGTACTTC,CASSEAHPPGNEQYF
TRBJ1-1,TRBV6-6,NA,NA,TGTGCCAGCAGTTACTCGTCGGGTGCAGCTTTCTTT,CASSYSSGAAFF
TRBJ2-7,TRBV11-2,NA,TRBD1,TGTGCCAGCAGCCTATGGACAGGGGAGGTCGAGCAGTACTTC,CASSLWTGEVEQYF
TRBJ1-1,TRBV7-3,NA,NA,TGTGCCAGCAGCCTGACAGTGGAAGGCACACACACTGAAGCTTTCTTT,CASSLTVEGTHTEAFF
TRBJ2-2,TRBV28,NA,NA,TGTGCCAGCAGGTTTGATAATAGAAACACCGGGGAGCTGTTTTTT,CASRFDNRNTGELFF
TRBJ2-3,TRBV27,NA,TRBD1,TGTGCCAGCAGTTGGACAGGGGACACAGATACGCAGTATTTT,CASSWTGDTDTQYF
TRBJ1-1,TRBV6-6,NA,TRBD1,TGTGCCAGCAGACTCTTGAGAGGGGGCCTCACTGAAGCTTTCTTT,CASRLLRGGLTEAFF
TRBJ2-2,TRBV6-1,NA,NA,TGTGCCAGCAGTGAAGGCGGCAGAAAGACCGGGGAGCTGTTTTTT,CASSEGGRKTGELFF
TRBJ1-1,TRBV27,NA,TRBD1,TGTGCCAGCCGAACAACCGGGGACAGCCGAGAAGCTTTCTTT,CASRTTGDSREAFF
TRBJ1-1,TRBV2,NA,NA,TGTGCCAGCGGTAAGAAGGGGTGGAACACTGAAGCTTTCTTT,CASGKKGWNTEAFF
TRBJ1-5,TRBV29-1,NA,NA,TGCAGCGTTGAGGTCTACCTTAGGCAACCCCAGACAGCTTCCGATACGCAGCATTTT,CSVEVYLRQPQTASDTQHF
TRBJ2-4,TRBV7-9,NA,TRBD1,TGTGCCAGCAGCTTACCCGGGACAGGGAAAAACATTCAGTACTTC,CASSLPGTGKNIQYF
TRBJ1-1,TRBV4-2,NA,NA,TGTGCCAGCAGCCAGGGAGATACTGAAGCTTTCTTT,CASSQGDTEAFF
TRBJ2-3,TRBV25-1,NA,NA,TGTGCCAGCAGTCCCTCCACGGCAGATACGCAGTATTTT,CASSPSTADTQYF
TRBJ2-3,TRBV19,NA,TRBD2,TGTGCCAGTAGTATAGGGGAGGGGAACACAGATACGCAGTATTTT,CASSIGEGNTDTQYF
TRBJ1-2,TRBV27,NA,NA,TGTGCCAGCAGCAGAGACAGGTTTAATGGCTACACCTTC,CASSRDRFNGYTF
TRBJ2-5,TRBV10-3,NA,TRBD1,TGTGCCATCAGTGACGTTCGAGACAGGGGAGGTTGGGAGACCCAGTACTTC,CAISDVRDRGGWETQYF
TRBJ1-2,TRBV7-2,NA,NA,TGTGCCAGCAGCTGGCGGGGTGGCTATGGCTACACCTTC,CASSWRGGYGYTF
TRBJ2-7,TRBV19,NA,TRBD1,TGTGCCAGTAGGGGACAGGGGGTCTACGAGCAGTACTTC,CASRGQGVYEQYF
TRBJ1-2,TRBV27,NA,NA,TGTGCCAGCAGTTTAATTCACCCGGGATCTTATAACTATGGCTACACCTTC,CASSLIHPGSYNYGYTF
TRBJ2-3,TRBV9,NA,NA,TGTGCCAGCAGCCTCCGCACAGATACGCAGTATTTT,CASSLRTDTQYF
TRBJ2-2,TRBV18,NA,NA,TGTGCCAGCTCACCAAGCCTCACCGGGGAGCTGTTTTTT,CASSPSLTGELFF
TRBJ1-2,TRBV4-3,NA,NA,TGCGCCAGCAGCCACCTACAGGGAACGATCTATGGCTACACCTTC,CASSHLQGTIYGYTF
TRBJ2-1,TRBV7-2,NA,TRBD2,TGTGCCAGCAGCTTGCGCCTAGCGGGGGACCACAATGAGCAGTTCTTC,CASSLRLAGDHNEQFF
TRBJ2-2,TRBV15,NA,NA,TGTGCCACCAGCGGGGGCCGCACCGGGGAGCTGTTTTTT,CATSGGRTGELFF
TRBJ1-1,TRBV5-1,NA,NA,TGCGCCAGCAGCGGCGACCGGGGGGCTTTCTTT,CASSGDRGAFF
TRBJ1-1,TRBV27,NA,TRBD1,TGTGCCAGCAGTTTATGGACAGGACTTGAAGCTTTCTTT,CASSLWTGLEAFF
TRBJ2-1,TRBV27,NA,TRBD2,TGTGCCAGCAGTTTGCGGGAGGGGTACAATGAGCAGTTCTTC,CASSLREGYNEQFF